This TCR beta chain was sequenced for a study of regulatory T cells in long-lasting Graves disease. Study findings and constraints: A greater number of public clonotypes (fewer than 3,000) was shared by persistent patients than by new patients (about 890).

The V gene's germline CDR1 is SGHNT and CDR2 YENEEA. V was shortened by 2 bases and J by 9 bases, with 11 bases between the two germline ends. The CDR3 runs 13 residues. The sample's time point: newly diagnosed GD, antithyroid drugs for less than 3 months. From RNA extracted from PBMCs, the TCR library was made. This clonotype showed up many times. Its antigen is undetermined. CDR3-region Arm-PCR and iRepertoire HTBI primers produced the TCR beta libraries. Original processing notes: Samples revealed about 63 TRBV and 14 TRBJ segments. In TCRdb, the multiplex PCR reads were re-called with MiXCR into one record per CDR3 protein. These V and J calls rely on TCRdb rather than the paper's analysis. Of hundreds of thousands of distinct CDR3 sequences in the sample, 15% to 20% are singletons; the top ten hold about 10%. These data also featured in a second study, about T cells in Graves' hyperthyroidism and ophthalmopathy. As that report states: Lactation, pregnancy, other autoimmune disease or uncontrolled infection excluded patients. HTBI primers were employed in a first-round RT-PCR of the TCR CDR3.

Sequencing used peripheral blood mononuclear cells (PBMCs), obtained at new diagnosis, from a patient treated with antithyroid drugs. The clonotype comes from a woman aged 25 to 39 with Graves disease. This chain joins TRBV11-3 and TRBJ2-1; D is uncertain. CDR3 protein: CASSLKGNGEQFF. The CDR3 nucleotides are TGTGCCAGCAGCTTAAAAGGGAACGGTGAGCAGTTCTTC. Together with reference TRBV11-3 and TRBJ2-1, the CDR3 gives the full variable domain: EAGVVQSPRYKIIEKKQPVAFWCNPISGHNTLYWYLQNLGQGPELLIRYENEEAVDDSQLPKDRFSAERLKGVDSTLKIQPAELGDSAVYLCASSLKGNGEQFFGPGTRLTVL.